This TCR beta chain was sequenced during a study of OX40 agonist ivuxolimab in advanced cancers. The study in broad terms: Ivuxolimab was an agonistic, fully human IgG2 monoclonal antibody directed against OX40 (CD134), a costimulatory receptor. Intravenous ivuxolimab was administered to patients every 2 weeks at six dose levels: 0.01, 0.1, 0.3, 1.5, 3 and 10 mg/kg. Of the roughly 54 dose-escalation patients, hepatocellular carcinoma was present in about 19, melanoma in around 15, renal cell carcinoma in 9 and head and neck cancer in 9. A male proportion of 70% to 90% and a mean age of 60 years, ranging from about 23 to 79, were recorded for the dose-escalation cohort. Patients were allowed to have had prior anti-PD-1, anti-PD-L1 or anti-CTLA-4 therapy, and approximately 40% of the dose-escalation patients had previously received checkpoint inhibitors. Three dose-escalation patients achieved partial responses, one with hepatocellular carcinoma and two with cutaneous melanoma. Peripheral TCRbeta sequencing was intended to test whether TCR sequence diversity was altered and clonal T-cell expansion was caused by ivuxolimab. The monotherapy dose-escalation portion (N ≈ 52 patients) of the phase I ivuxolimab trial is reported in the paper. What the study reported, not specific to this receptor: After ivuxolimab, more expanded clones were found on average in CD8+ T cells than in CD4+ T cells. Clonal expansion of both CD4+ and CD8+ blood T cells was observed from baseline to week 6 at doses 0.1 to 3.0 mg/kg. In the 0.1-3.0 mg/kg groups, partial responders were among the patients with the lowest normalized peripheral clonal expansion, particularly in CD8+ T cells. The antigen specificity of the clonally expanded peripheral T cells was not determined. Low levels of normalized T-cell clonal expansion were also seen in some patients who did not respond.

The trial excluded patients who had a history of autoimmune disease or who were on systemic immunosuppression. In every dose cohort, peripheral blood was drawn for TCR sequencing at baseline, cycle 4 day 1, and cycle 7 day 1. The samples were taken from a phase I, first-in-human, multicenter, open-label dose-escalation trial of ivuxolimab. The trial enrolled adults with locally advanced or metastatic head and neck squamous cell, hepatocellular, melanoma or renal cell carcinoma. CD4+ and CD8+ T cells were sorted separately from peripheral blood before TCR sequencing. Concerning this clone: Its antigen remains unidentified. Base-call qualities are not available, and no considerably larger clone is one nucleotide away.

Genomic DNA was isolated from the sorted cells so that the TCRbeta CDR3 region could be sequenced. TCRbeta CDR3 regions were sequenced using the immunoSEQ Assay. The source is immuneACCESS, and TCRdb retained only in-frame sequences with V and J called. Part of the clones is not carried over; for the studies checked, unresolved V genes explain less than half of this, and the remainder is unexplained. This sample comprises over 20,000 clones, about three quarters of them detected only once. The ten most abundant clones make up more than 15% of the sample. This TCR derives from an adult with an advanced solid tumor such as melanoma, head and neck, liver or kidney cancer. Source: CD4+ or CD8+ T cells sorted from blood, taken in a trial of the OX40 agonist ivuxolimab.

The CDR3 region has the sequence CASSFSVREKLFF. The bases are TGTGCCAGCAGTTTTTCGGTGAGGGAAAAACTGTTTTTT. The chain couples TRBV27 to TRBJ1-4; the D gene cannot be resolved reliably. CDR1 MNHEY and CDR2 SMNVEV are derived from the germline V gene (reference sequence). The V end loses 3 bases and the J end loses 8 bases, and a stretch of 10 bases separates them. The CDR3, from cysteine to phenylalanine, totals 13 residues. CDR3 DNA only is kept here, 39 bases in frame from base 1.